This TCR beta chain was sequenced for a study of T cell changes during pregnancy in multiple sclerosis. The assay was immunoSEQ multiplex PCR, and TCRdb's table has in-frame clones only and misses some. Found here are tens of thousands of clones, around 89% of them singletons; the top ten hold 0.5% to 0.75%. This TCR derives from a female donor with multiple sclerosis, enrolled in a pregnancy study. The specimen comprised CD4+ T cells from peripheral blood mononuclear cells, sampled in the first trimester of pregnancy.

The CDR3 DNA sequence: TGTGCCAGCAGTAAGAGGAGCCAGCTACTTTATGGCTACACCTTC. Amino acids: CASSKRSQLLYGYTF. J is TRBJ1-2 and V is TRBV27, with D hard to call. The V gene's germline CDR1 is MNHEY and CDR2 SMNVEV (reference sequence). The CDR3 has 15 residues. V shed 5 bases and J shed 5 bases, with 18 bases lying between them.